The 15 T cell receptor beta chains below were found in one sample sequenced in a study of STAT3 mutations in large granular lymphocyte leukemia. No antigen has been identified for these receptors. Whole-study findings and limits: Every T-LGLL patient had at least one immunodominant TCRbeta clonotype.

TCRdb's copy holds only in-frame clones and misses some; the assay was immunoSEQ multiplex PCR. The table includes 9,500 to 13,000 clones, about 88% detected once. What was sequenced was peripheral blood mononuclear cells. The source of these receptors is a man between 60 and 75 years old with T-cell large granular lymphocyte leukemia. Some clones in this sample may be carry-over from other donors' samples.

The chain combines TRBV18 with TRBJ2-5, with 15 nucleotides matching TRBD2. Per germline, CDR1 KGHSH and CDR2 LQKENI. The CDR3 contains 20 residues. The J segment lost 4 bases and the V segment lost 0 bases, leaving 12 bases of the junction unmatched. DNA for the CDR3: TGTGCCAGCTCACCACCGCCTCAAGGGACTAGCGGGAGGTTAGGAGAGACCCAGTACTTC. This sequence encodes CASSPPPQGTSGRLGETQYF.

This clone was detected only once. V is TRBV5-4 and J is TRBJ1-2; D remains ambiguous. V was pared by 0 bases and J by 0 bases, with 3 bases between. This CDR3 spans 13 amino acids. The germline V gene has CDR1 SGHNT and CDR2 YYREEE (reference sequence). In DNA form, the CDR3 reads TGTGCCAGCAGCTTGGAGCCTAACTATGGCTACACCTTC. This gives the protein CASSLEPNYGYTF.

The V gene is TRBV5-6, the J gene TRBJ1-2; no reliable D call. The CDR3 spans 13 residues. Trimming stripped 4 bases from V and 4 bases from J, with 11 bases between. CDR1 is SGHDT, CDR2 YYEEEE, per germline. This chain's CDR3 is CASSKDGLYGYTF. In DNA form, the CDR3 reads TGTGCCAGCAGCAAGGACGGCCTCTATGGCTACACCTTC.

J is TRBJ1-1 and V is TRBV5-4; no clear D. The CDR3 is 15 residues long. The germline V gene encodes CDR1 SGHNT and CDR2 YYREEE (reference sequence). The germline V and J ends were trimmed by 0 bases and 6 bases, with 15 bases remaining between them. CDR3 sequence (DNA): TGTGCCAGCAGCTTGGCGACCTCCAGCGGGGCTGAAGCTTTCTTT. Translating gives CASSLATSSGAEAFF.

CDR3 bases: TGCGCCAGCAGCTTGGGGACAGGTTCGGTCTCCTACAATGAGCAGTTCTTC. Its translation is CASSLGTGSVSYNEQFF. The V and J genes are TRBV5-1 and TRBJ2-1; the match to TRBD1 covers 7 bases. The V gene's germline CDR1 is SGHRS and CDR2 YFSETQ. The V gene end was trimmed by 0 bases and the J gene end by 0 bases; junction bases not matched to a gene: 6. The CDR3 is 17 amino acids.

This chain links TRBV7-9 with TRBJ1-4; the match to TRBD1 covers 9 bases. The CDR3 runs 16 residues. V was pared by 0 bases and J by 5 bases, with 4 bases of the junction left unmatched. Germline V gene sequence: CDR1 SEHNR, CDR2 FQNEAQ (reference sequence). CDR3 sequence (DNA): TGTGCCAGCAGCTTAGCGTTGGGACAGGGAAATGAAAAACTGTTTTTT. It codes for CASSLALGQGNEKLFF.

V gene TRBV27 combines with J gene TRBJ1-5; a possible D gene is TRBD1 (6 bases). The germline V gene has CDR1 MNHEY and CDR2 SMNVEV (reference sequence). V was clipped by 6 bases and J by 4 bases, with 19 bases between them. The length of the CDR3 is 16 residues. This chain's CDR3 is CASSSPGGAVNQPQHF. For the CDR3, the DNA is TGTGCCAGCAGCTCGCCGGGGGGGGCGGTAAATCAGCCCCAGCATTTT.

This clone was recorded once. The CDR3 region has the DNA TGCGCCAGCAGCCAGGTTGAGGAGGGGGCGCAGGTCTATGGCTACACCTTC. It specifies CASSQVEEGAQVYGYTF. The chain joins TRBV4-3 to TRBJ1-2, with 7 bases lining up with TRBD1. This CDR3 comprises 17 residues. Looked up from germline, CDR1 is LGHNA and CDR2 is YSLEER. Losses at the gene ends were 3 bases for V and 4 bases for J; bases not matched to a gene: 14.

The rearrangement links TRBV1 to TRBJ2-7; the DNA was not used to check the table's D call, TRBD2. TRBV1 corresponds to a pseudogene. This CDR3 contains 13 residues. DNA of the CDR3: TGCACCAGCAAAAAGGGGGGGACCTACGAGCAGTACTTC. This gives the protein CTSKKGGTYEQYF.

The genes are TRBV29-1 and TRBJ2-1, with D perhaps TRBD1 (7 bases). V dropped 3 bases and J dropped 0 bases, with 12 bases sitting between them. The CDR3 is made up of 15 amino acids. Germline V lookup: CDR1 SQVTM, CDR2 ANQGSEA. CDR3 sequence reads: CSVEGQGGSYNEQFF. CDR3 DNA: TGCAGCGTTGAGGGGCAGGGGGGCTCCTACAATGAGCAGTTCTTC.

This clone was seen once. V is TRBV19 and J is TRBJ2-2; 7 bases line up with TRBD1. The trim removed 6 bases at V and 6 bases at J, leaving 10 bases unmatched. The CDR3 has 15 residues. Germline values: CDR1 LNHDA, CDR2 SQIVND (reference sequence). CDR3 residues: CASRVGTVPAGELFF. In DNA, the CDR3 is TGTGCCAGTAGGGTTGGGACAGTCCCCGCCGGGGAGCTGTTTTTT.

The CDR3, as DNA: TGTGCCATTTCAACTAGCGAGGAGACCCAGTACTTC. This translates into CAISTSEETQYF. The J gene is TRBJ2-5, the V gene TRBV10-3; 7 nucleotides align to TRBD2. CDR1 is ENHRY and CDR2 is SYGVKD in the germline V gene. There are 12 residues in the CDR3. The junction had 6 bases not matched to a gene; V was cut back by 9 bases and J by 5 bases.

CDR3 nucleotides: TGTGCCAGCAGCGCAGGACTAGCGGGGCTCTACGAGCAGTACTTC. Translation gives CASSAGLAGLYEQYF. This chain uses TRBV9 with TRBJ2-7, with 12 bases that match TRBD2. The CDR3 is 15 amino acids. Germline assignment: CDR1 SGDLS and CDR2 YYNGEE. The V segment lost 3 bases and the J segment 3 bases; nucleotides outside the gene matches: 4.

V usage is TRBV28 and J usage is TRBJ1-3; D is perhaps TRBD1 (5 bases). The CDR3 runs 14 residues. Per germline, CDR1 MDHEN and CDR2 SYDVKM. The V end lost 5 bases, the J end lost 2 bases, and 10 bases lay between the germline ends. CDR3 coding DNA: TGTGCCAGCAGTCGGACGGACACTGGAAACACCATATATTTT. The encoded protein is CASSRTDTGNTIYF. The whole variable domain, remainder taken from reference TRBV28 and TRBJ1-3, is DVKVTQSSRYLVKRTGEKVFLECVQDMDHENMFWYRQDPGLGLRLIYFSYDVKMKEKGDIPEGYSVSREKKERFSLILESASTNQTSMYLCASSRTDTGNTIYFGEGSWLTVV.

The chain employs TRBV14 and TRBJ1-4; tentatively, D is TRBD1 (6 bases). The ends were cut back, 5 bases at V and 3 bases at J, with 16 bases in the middle. The CDR3 has 16 residues. Looked up from germline, CDR1 is SGHDN and CDR2 is FVKESK. CDR3 region: CASSSFTGSSNEKLFF. CDR3 DNA: TGTGCCAGCAGCTCTTTTACAGGGAGCTCTAATGAAAAACTGTTTTTT.